The 5 T cell receptor beta chains presented below share a single source sample, sequenced in a study of PD-1 blockade in mismatch repair-deficient tumors. Time point described: approximately ten-day in vitro stimulation with candidate mutation-associated neoantigen peptide 1. These receptors' targets are unknown. TCRdb's copy holds only in-frame clones and misses some; the assay was immunoSEQ multiplex PCR. Of 7,000 to 9,500 clones listed, approximately 84% are singletons. The material sequenced was cells cultured in vitro, taken from a patient treated with pembrolizumab. These receptors all stem from an adult with mismatch repair-deficient cancer.

The V and J genes are TRBV5-1 and TRBJ1-3; TRBD1 matches 9 bases. The trim removed 4 bases at V and 4 bases at J, leaving 6 bases unmatched. This CDR3 has 15 amino acids. The germline V gene encodes CDR1 SGHRS and CDR2 YFSETQ. The DNA for the CDR3 is TGCGCCAGCAGCACTGGGACAGGGTACGGAAACACCATATATTTT. Translating gives CASSTGTGYGNTIYF.

The chain has TRBV7-9 and TRBJ2-1; maybe TRBD2 (6 bases). This CDR3 region has 15 residues. CDR1 is SEHNR, CDR2 FQNEAQ, per germline (reference sequence). Trimming pared 8 bases from V and 4 bases from J, leaving 18 bases between. The CDR3 DNA follows: TGTGCCAGCCGCCCCGGTGGGGGGTCATACAATGAGCAGTTCTTC. Translated: CASRPGGGSYNEQFF.

The chain has TRBV6-5 and TRBJ2-1; D ambiguous. The CDR3 totals 15 residues. Germline values: CDR1 MNHEY, CDR2 SVGAGI. Trimming left V 0 bases short and J 0 bases short, with 6 bases between. The DNA of the CDR3 is TGTGCCAGCAGTTACTCAGGGTTCTCCTACAATGAGCAGTTCTTC. Translating gives CASSYSGFSYNEQFF.

V gene TRBV4-2 combines with J gene TRBJ2-1; unclear D gene. The germline gives CDR1 LGHNA, CDR2 YNFKEQ. V dropped 5 bases and J dropped 6 bases, with 5 bases sitting between them. The length of the CDR3 is 11 residues. CDR3 amino acids: CASSFVNEQFF. Written as DNA, the CDR3 is TGTGCCAGCAGCTTTGTCAATGAGCAGTTCTTC.

There are a few counts of this clone. V is TRBV2 and J is TRBJ1-4; D unclear. The CDR3 spans 11 residues. The V end lost 4 bases, the J end lost 7 bases, and 4 bases lay between the germline ends. Germline values: CDR1 SNHLY, CDR2 FYNNEI. Written as DNA, the CDR3 is TGTGCCAGCAGTGCGGCTGAAAAACTGTTTTTT. This gives the protein CASSAAEKLFF.